Presented here are 21 T cell receptor beta chains from one specimen sequenced in a study of tumor and adjacent non-tumor tissue in lung cancer. The library came from three nested PCR rounds adapted from ARM-PCR protocols. TCRdb reprocessed the multiplex PCR reads via MiXCR and lists one record per CDR3 protein. Here the sample spans about 200,000 distinct CDR3 sequences, 70% to 75% being singletons. This sample's RNA came from whole unsorted tissue. The sequenced sample consisted of lung tumor tissue. These receptor sequences come from a man aged 60 to 75 with non-small cell lung cancer.

This clonotype was found many times. This sequence joins TRBV20-1 and TRBJ2-7; 11 nucleotides line up with TRBD2. Germline lookup yields CDR1 DFQATT and CDR2 SNEGSKA (reference sequence). The V and J ends lost 2 bases and 1 base, in that order; junction bases with no gene match: 4. The CDR3 spans 15 residues. The CDR3 nucleotides read TGCAGTGCTAGATATAGCGGGGGGGCGTCCTACGAGCAGTACTTC. It codes for CSARYSGGASYEQYF.

In regard to this clonotype: A much larger clone differs by one base, so this may be a read error. This sequence joins TRBV6-5 and TRBJ2-6, with 12 nucleotides matching TRBD1. The CDR3 has 18 residues. The germline gives CDR1 MNHEY, CDR2 SVGAGI. The CDR3 here is CASSIRDRGRSAANVLTF. CDR3 coding DNA: TGTGCCAGCAGTATCCGGGACAGGGGGCGGTCTGCGGCCAACGTCCTGACTTTC.

As regards this clonotype: The junction does not match germline at one end; this may be a read error. The chain combines TRBV24-1 with TRBJ2-3; 7 nucleotides agree with TRBD1. The CDR3 spans 13 residues. Germline V gene sequence: CDR1 KGHDR, CDR2 SFDVKD. CDR3 loop: CATSEGGTDMQYF. The CDR3 bases are TGTGCCACCAGTGAAGGGGGCACAGATATGCAGTATTTT.

A remark on this clonotype: A much larger clone differs from this one at a single base, so this may be a read error. The J gene is TRBJ2-5, the V gene TRBV6-2 or TRBV6-3; the D gene is possibly TRBD2 (5 bases). Germline V lookup: CDR1 MNHEY, CDR2 SVGEGT. Trimming left V 8 bases short and J 2 bases short, with 18 bases between. The CDR3 covers 15 residues. The chain's CDR3 is CASRGRYTLQETQYF. For the CDR3, the DNA is TGTGCCAGCCGGGGTAGGTACACACTACAAGAGACCCAGTACTTC.

As to this clonotype: A read error is possible here, since a much larger clone lies one base away. J is TRBJ2-3 and V is TRBV11-2; D remains ambiguous. The J call may not be correct, given that the DNA end is closer to TRBJ1-5. The CDR3 has 13 amino acids. Germline CDR1 SGHAT, CDR2 FQNNGV. CDR3 residues: CASSLLGTDTQHF. The CDR3 DNA sequence: TGTGCCAGCAGCTTACTCGGCACAGATACGCAGCATTTT.

In regard to this clonotype: The junction departs from the called germline gene at one end, perhaps through a read error. The V gene is TRBV5-1, the J gene TRBJ2-5, with 7 nucleotides matching TRBD2. Germline CDR1 and CDR2: SGHRS and YFSETQ. The CDR3 is 16 residues long. CDR3 sequence: CASSPGLGHNRETQYF. CDR3 nucleotide sequence: TGCGCTAGCAGCCCCGGACTAGGACATAACAGGGAGACCCAGTACTTC.

Points on this clonotype: At one end the junction does not follow the germline gene, possibly because of a read error. The chain carries TRBV11-2 and TRBJ2-7, with 9 bases fitting TRBD2. Germline CDR1 and CDR2: SGHAT and FQNNGV. CDR3 length equals 14 residues. The CDR3 is CARSLAGALSEQYF. CDR3 DNA: TGTGCCCGCAGCTTAGCGGGGGCGCTATCCGAGCAGTACTTC.

For this clonotype: The junction departs from the called germline gene at one end, perhaps through a read error. In DNA, the CDR3 is TGTGCCAGCCAACCCGGGCCTAACAACGGGGAGCTGTTTTTT. It specifies CASQPGPNNGELFF. The rearrangement uses TRBV6-1 and TRBJ2-2; D not certain. Germline-derived CDR1 and CDR2 are MNHNS and SASEGT. CDR3 size: 14 residues.

A few counts support this clonotype. This sequence joins TRBV10-1 and TRBJ2-7, with D unclear. This CDR3 has 13 residues. V was trimmed by 4 bases and J by 4 bases, leaving 11 bases between them. Germline CDR1 and CDR2: WNHNN and SYGVQD (reference sequence). CDR3 region: CASSANPSYEQYF. The CDR3 nucleotides read TGCGCCAGCAGTGCGAACCCATCTTACGAGCAGTACTTC.

This CDR3 is CSARPLKREGCEQYF. CDR3 nucleotide sequence: TGCAGTGCTAGACCTCTAAAGCGGGAAGGCTGCGAGCAGTACTTC. The chain has TRBV20-1 and TRBJ2-7, with TRBD2 matching over 7 bases. Germline loops: CDR1 DFQATT, CDR2 SNEGSKA (reference sequence). This CDR3 is built from 15 residues. V dropped 2 bases and J dropped 6; count of bases not matched to a gene: 13.

On this clonotype itself: A read error may produce the germline difference seen at one junction end. The V gene is TRBV5-8, the J gene TRBJ2-3; D might be TRBD2 (6 bases). The germline V gene has CDR1 SGHTS and CDR2 YDEGEE. The CDR3 runs 15 residues. The CDR3 region has the DNA TGTGCCAGCAGCGTGCGGGACTTTAGCACAGATACGCAATATTTT. Translating it yields CASSVRDFSTDTQYF.

Concerning this clonotype: Mismatch with germline at one junction end may stem from a read error. The gene calls are TRBV20-1 and TRBJ1-5; 9 nucleotides line up with TRBD1. Germline V CDR1 and CDR2: DFQATT, SNEGSKA (reference sequence). The CDR3 runs to 14 residues. In DNA form, the CDR3 reads TGCTGTGCTATTATTGGACAGGGGAGTCAGCCCCAACATTTT. This codes for CCAIIGQGSQPQHF.

With respect to this clonotype: A much larger clone lies a single base off, so this may be a read error. V gene TRBV29-1 combines with J gene TRBJ1-1; D might be TRBD1 (5 bases). Germline V gene lookup returns CDR1 SQVTM and CDR2 ANQGSEA. CDR3 length: 15 residues. V lost 1 base and J lost 1, with 13 bases in between. For the CDR3, the DNA is TGCAGCGTTGAAGGGAGGGACGGAAAGAACACTGAAGCTTTCTTT. Its protein is CSVEGRDGKNTEAFF.

The J gene is TRBJ2-1, the V gene TRBV4-2, with 7 bases that match TRBD2. The germline gives CDR1 LGHNA, CDR2 YNFKEQ. J was trimmed by 7 bases and V by 0 bases; bases with no gene match: 6. This CDR3 spans 15 amino acids. This CDR3 is CASSQEIYSGNEQFF. The CDR3 DNA reads as TGTGCCAGCAGCCAAGAGATCTATAGCGGGAATGAGCAGTTCTTC.

This clonotype has at least ten counts. The gene calls are TRBV20-1 and TRBJ1-6; D remains ambiguous. Germline CDR1 and CDR2: DFQATT and SNEGSKA (reference sequence). This CDR3 is 14 amino acids long. Trimming removed 0 bases at V and 8 bases at J, with 11 bases between. As DNA, the CDR3 is TGCAGTGCTAGAGACGGACCAGGTGATTCACCCCTCCACTTT. It is translated as CSARDGPGDSPLHF.

This clonotype came up a few times. At one end, the junction sequence differs from germline, possibly due to a read error. Here the CDR3 DNA reads TGTGTCAGCAGTTTAGGAGGGACAGTTGAGCAGTTCTTC. Its protein is CVSSLGGTVEQFF. V and J are TRBV12-3 or TRBV12-4 and TRBJ2-1; tentative D call: TRBD1 (7 bases). The length of the CDR3 is 13 residues.

Comment on this clonotype: One junction end disagrees with the germline gene, perhaps due to a read error. The rearrangement joins TRBV30 to TRBJ2-1, with D possibly matching TRBD2 (6 bases). In germline, CDR1 is GTSNPN, CDR2 SVGIG (reference sequence). This CDR3 has 14 residues. The CDR3 DNA reads TGTGCCTGGAGCGGGGGACTTGGGGCTGGGGAGCAGTGCTTC. Its translation is CAWSGGLGAGEQCF.

As to this clonotype: One end of the junction fails to match germline, which may point to a read error. The rearrangement uses TRBV20-1 and TRBJ2-6, with D possibly being TRBD1 or TRBD2 (5 bases each). CDR3 length: 15 amino acids. The germline CDR1 and CDR2 sequences are DFQATT and SNEGSKA (reference sequence). The CDR3 loop reads CSARCTGAGANVLIF. In DNA form, the CDR3 reads TGCAGTGCTAGATGTACCGGAGCCGGGGCCAACGTCCTGATTTTC.

Comment on this clonotype: A much larger clone is a single base away; this may be a read error. The rearrangement uses TRBV25-1 and TRBJ2-1; 8 bases map to TRBD2. Germline assignment: CDR1 MGHDK and CDR2 SYGVNS. The V gene end was trimmed by 8 bases and the J gene end by 2 bases; junction bases not matched to a gene: 8. The CDR3 spans 15 residues. CDR3 region: CASRGGGGTYNEQFF. The CDR3 DNA follows: TGTGCCAGCCGGGGGGGTGGCGGCACCTACAATGAGCAGTTCTTC.

This clonotype was recorded once. V usage is TRBV20-1 and J usage is TRBJ2-7; perhaps TRBD1 as D (7 bases). The germline CDR1 and CDR2 sequences are DFQATT and SNEGSKA (reference sequence). The ends were cut back, 1 base at V and 10 bases at J, with 26 bases in the middle. The CDR3 sequence is 16 residues long. This chain's CDR3 is CSARAAAGGFSYDQYF. The DNA of the CDR3 is TGCAGTGCTAGAGCCGCCGCAGGGGGGTTCTCCTATGATCAGTACTTC.

This clonotype was seen at least ten times. The chain joins TRBV5-6 to TRBJ1-1; D call uncertain. V was shortened by 4 bases and J by 10 bases, with 17 bases between the two germline ends. Germline CDR1 is SGHDT and CDR2 is YYEEEE. This CDR3 is 13 amino acids long. As DNA, the CDR3 is TGTGCCAGCAGCCTGATGCAGGACCGGGGAGCTTTCTTT. Its protein product is CASSLMQDRGAFF.